This T cell receptor beta chain was observed in a study of shared clonotypes between healthy human individuals. Germline CDR1 KGHSH, CDR2 LQKENI. This CDR3 comprises 13 residues. Trimming pared 2 bases from V and 5 bases from J, leaving 9 bases between. The DNA input per sorted-subset replicate PCR was approximately 210 ng, corresponding to tens of thousands of T cell genomes. The assay was immunoSEQ multiplex PCR, and TCRdb's table has in-frame clones only and misses some. Of hundreds of thousands of clones listed, around 72% are singletons. The chain couples TRBV18 to TRBJ1-2; D is uncertain. This sequence originates from a woman under 40 in good health. Sequencing was performed on memory CD4+ T cells sorted from blood. As for subset: CD45RA-negative fraction. This CDR3 reads CASSPAGRYGYTF. Written as DNA, the CDR3 is TGTGCCAGCTCACCAGCAGGAAGGTATGGCTACACCTTC.